One and the same sample provided the 23 T cell receptor beta chains below, sequenced in a study of blood T cell repertoires in COVID-19. Sequencing was performed with immunoSEQ multiplex PCR; in TCRdb, only in-frame clones are kept and a portion is missing. The sample holds approximately 200,000 clones; over 75% are singletons and the top ten take roughly 3%. Sample: PBMCs or T cells enriched from blood (not recorded which). The receptor set was obtained from a woman aged 18-29 years in a cohort exposed to, infected with or recovered from COVID-19 (not recorded which).

The chain links TRBV28 to TRBJ1-2, with TRBD1 matching over 9 bases. Germline trimming cut 1 base from V and 1 base from J; bases unmatched to any gene: 7. Per germline, CDR1 MDHEN and CDR2 SYDVKM. The CDR3 spans 17 residues. The CDR3 sequence is CASSLFGTGYLNYGYTF. The CDR3 coding sequence is TGTGCCAGCAGTTTATTCGGGACAGGGTACCTTAACTATGGCTACACCTTC.

This CDR3 is CASSEGVSYEQYF. As DNA, the CDR3 is TGTGCCAGCAGTGAAGGAGTTTCCTACGAGCAGTACTTC. This chain connects TRBV2 to TRBJ2-7, with D hard to call. Germline CDR1 and CDR2: SNHLY and FYNNEI. This CDR3 comprises 13 residues. The ends were cut back, 1 base at V and 1 base at J, with 5 bases in the middle.

V and J are TRBV5-4 and TRBJ2-3; 9 bases are a match to TRBD2. The V and J ends lost 6 bases and 2 bases, in that order; junction bases with no gene match: 10. The CDR3 totals 16 residues. Per the germline V gene, CDR1 is SGHNT and CDR2 is YYREEE (reference sequence). CDR3 nucleotide sequence: TGTGCCAGCACCCTACGCGGGGGGGGAGACACAGATACGCAGTATTTT. Amino acids: CASTLRGGGDTDTQYF.

The chain joins TRBV14 to TRBJ1-2; D possibly corresponds to TRBD1 (5 bases). V was trimmed by 3 bases and J by 3 bases, leaving 14 bases between them. This CDR3 has 15 amino acids. Germline V gene lookup returns CDR1 SGHDN and CDR2 FVKESK. For the CDR3, the DNA is TGTGCCAGCAGCCACAACCGGGGGGAGGACTATGGCTACACCTTC. It encodes CASSHNRGEDYGYTF.

The chain recombines TRBV9 with TRBJ1-2; D perhaps matches TRBD1 (6 bases). CDR1 is SGDLS, CDR2 YYNGEE, per germline. Trimming pared 4 bases from V and 4 bases from J, leaving 14 bases between. There are 14 residues in the CDR3. CDR3 sequence: CASSPTGQSYGYTF. DNA of the CDR3: TGTGCCAGCAGCCCGACAGGACAGTCCTATGGCTACACCTTC. Drawing the rest from reference TRBV9 and TRBJ1-2, the complete variable domain is DSGVTQTPKHLITATGQRVTLRCSPRSGDLSVYWYQQSLDQGLQFLIQYYNGEERAKGNILERFSAQQFPDLHSELNLSSLELGDSALYFCASSPTGQSYGYTFGSGTRLTVV.

This chain connects TRBV7-9 to TRBJ1-2, with D perhaps matching TRBD1 (6 bases). Trimming took 5 bases from V and 3 from J, leaving 19 bases between them. CDR3 length: 16 residues. Per germline, CDR1 SEHNR and CDR2 FQNEAQ (reference sequence). DNA for the CDR3: TGTGCCAGCAGCCCCTACCAAGTCAGGGGCTACTATGGCTACACCTTC. Its translation: CASSPYQVRGYYGYTF.

The chain links TRBV23-1 to TRBJ1-3; the D gene is possibly TRBD1 (6 bases). TRBV23-1 is flagged as an ORF with uncertain function. CDR3 length equals 17 residues. Trimming removed 3 bases at V and 4 bases at J, with 19 bases between. The CDR3 spells CASSHGRDTNAGNTIYF. The CDR3 region has the DNA TGCGCCAGCAGTCACGGCCGGGACACAAACGCCGGAAACACCATATATTTT.

This chain joins TRBV5-5 and TRBJ1-1; D perhaps matches TRBD1 (5 bases). Looked up from germline, CDR1 is SGHKS and CDR2 is YYEKEE (reference sequence). Trimming removed 4 bases from V and 1 base from J, with 8 bases in between. The CDR3 covers 13 residues. CDR3 DNA: TGTGCCAGCAGCCCTCAGGGGAACACTGAAGCTTTCTTT. Protein: CASSPQGNTEAFF.

The chain joins TRBV14 to TRBJ2-1, with a tentative D call TRBD2 (5 bases). The CDR3 runs to 15 residues. V lost 3 bases to trimming and J lost 3 bases, with 12 bases between them. Germline V gives CDR1 SGHDN, CDR2 FVKESK. The CDR3 here is CASSQGDYHYNEQFF. The CDR3 DNA sequence: TGTGCCAGCAGCCAGGGTGACTATCACTACAATGAGCAGTTCTTC.

V and J are TRBV18 and TRBJ1-1; D ambiguous. V was cut by 0 bases and J by 5 bases, with 13 bases left in between. Per germline, CDR1 KGHSH and CDR2 LQKENI. This CDR3 has 15 residues. The CDR3 DNA sequence: TGTGCCAGCTCACCACCAAGTTCGGGATATACTGAAGCTTTCTTT. This translates into CASSPPSSGYTEAFF.

The chain has TRBV18 and TRBJ2-1; TRBD1 matches at 10 bases. The J segment lost 5 bases and the V segment lost 3 bases, leaving 7 bases of the junction unmatched. Germline CDR1 reads KGHSH; CDR2 reads LQKENI. This CDR3 contains 16 residues. This chain's CDR3 is CASSPPGQGTNNEQFF. CDR3 DNA sequence: TGTGCCAGCTCACCGCCGGGACAGGGGACCAACAATGAGCAGTTCTTC.

The chain combines TRBV27 with TRBJ1-5; 7 nucleotides line up with TRBD1. The germline V gene encodes CDR1 MNHEY and CDR2 SMNVEV (reference sequence). Trimming at V came to 8 bases and at J to 0 bases, leaving 4 bases not matched to a gene. The CDR3 covers 14 residues. In DNA, the CDR3 is TGTGCCAGCCGGGACAGCGATAGCAATCAGCCCCAGCATTTT. It specifies CASRDSDSNQPQHF.

The chain joins TRBV5-1 to TRBJ2-7, with TRBD2 as a possible D gene (6 bases). V dropped 4 bases and J dropped 0 bases, with 17 bases sitting between them. Germline CDR1 SGHRS, CDR2 YFSETQ. This CDR3 comprises 16 residues. The CDR3 sequence is CASSAPGLASSYEQYF. DNA of the CDR3: TGCGCCAGCAGCGCACCGGGACTCGCTAGCTCCTACGAGCAGTACTTC.

The chain joins TRBV5-4 to TRBJ2-7; perhaps TRBD1 as D (6 bases). Germline CDR1 is SGHNT and CDR2 is YYREEE (reference sequence). CDR3 length: 13 amino acids. The V gene lost 0 bases and the J gene lost 6 bases, with 10 bases spanning the gap. CDR3 loop: CASSLDAGAEQYF. The CDR3 DNA reads TGTGCCAGCAGCTTGGACGCAGGGGCCGAGCAGTACTTC.

The chain employs TRBV19 and TRBJ1-2, with TRBD1 as a possible D gene (6 bases). This CDR3 is 13 amino acids long. The germline V gene encodes CDR1 LNHDA and CDR2 SQIVND (reference sequence). V was shortened by 5 bases and J by 8 bases, with 15 bases between the two germline ends. CDR3 in amino acids: CASSWGLEGGYTF. For the CDR3, the DNA is TGTGCCAGTAGTTGGGGGCTTGAAGGGGGCTACACCTTC.

V usage is TRBV7-8 and J usage is TRBJ2-7; perhaps TRBD1 as D (6 bases). Germline CDR1 is SGHVS and CDR2 is FQNEAQ. This CDR3 has 14 residues. V was pared by 4 bases and J by 2 bases, with 12 bases between. CDR3 amino acids: CASSSGDGAYEQYF. The CDR3, as DNA: TGTGCCAGCAGCTCAGGGGACGGAGCCTACGAGCAGTACTTC.

The chain has TRBV7-9 and TRBJ1-5; 10 nucleotides line up with TRBD1. V shed 11 bases, J shed 4 bases, and the junction held 5 bases outside the gene matches. Germline V gives CDR1 SEHNR, CDR2 FQNEAQ (reference sequence). This CDR3 spans 13 amino acids. The CDR3: CAGDRGPNQPQHF. CDR3 DNA sequence: TGTGCCGGAGACAGGGGGCCAAATCAGCCCCAGCATTTT.

The chain combines TRBV7-8 with TRBJ2-2; weak D call: TRBD1 (5 bases). Germline CDR1 is SGHVS and CDR2 is FQNEAQ. The V gene lost 5 bases and the J gene lost 1 base, with 8 bases spanning the gap. The CDR3 is 14 amino acids. The CDR3 is CASSIDRNTGELFF. CDR3 in DNA: TGTGCCAGCAGCATTGACAGGAACACCGGGGAGCTGTTTTTT.

The CDR3 region is CASRSPRQSRNYGYTF. DNA of the CDR3: TGTGCCAGCAGGTCACCCCGACAGTCCCGTAACTATGGCTACACCTTC. The chain carries TRBV27 and TRBJ1-2; tentatively, D is TRBD1 (5 bases). The germline V gene has CDR1 MNHEY and CDR2 SMNVEV (reference sequence). V lost 6 bases and J lost 1, with 18 bases in between. The CDR3 totals 16 residues.

The rearrangement links TRBV5-6 to TRBJ1-1; TRBD1 might be the D (5 bases). CDR3 length: 12 amino acids. The germline V gene encodes CDR1 SGHDT and CDR2 YYEEEE. Trimming removed 6 bases from V and 10 bases from J, with 16 bases in between. The CDR3 DNA is TGTGCCAGCACCTCTGCGGGACTCCGAGCTTTCTTT. This codes for CASTSAGLRAFF.

The chain employs TRBV5-1 and TRBJ2-2; no clear D gene. V lost 0 bases and J 5 bases, leaving 8 bases between the germline ends. CDR3 length equals 14 residues. Germline CDR1 reads SGHRS; CDR2 reads YFSETQ. In DNA form, the CDR3 reads TGCGCCAGCAGCTTGGGACTTGTAACCGGGGAGCTGTTTTTT. Its translation is CASSLGLVTGELFF.

This chain connects TRBV9 to TRBJ2-7; 10 nucleotides agree with TRBD1. V dropped 0 bases and J dropped 0; count of bases not matched to a gene: 6. Germline V gene sequence: CDR1 SGDLS, CDR2 YYNGEE. The CDR3 is made up of 17 amino acids. CDR3 in DNA: TGTGCCAGCAGCGTAGGGGTTGGGACAGGGGTCTCCTACGAGCAGTACTTC. Protein product: CASSVGVGTGVSYEQYF.

The rearrangement joins TRBV6-5 to TRBJ1-1; the match to TRBD1 covers 9 bases. V shed 6 bases and J 5 bases; nucleotides not matched to a gene: 7. The germline V gene has CDR1 MNHEY and CDR2 SVGAGI. The CDR3 runs 14 residues. The CDR3 here is CASRETGGSTEAFF. In DNA form, the CDR3 reads TGTGCCAGCAGGGAGACAGGGGGATCTACTGAAGCTTTCTTT.